This T cell receptor (beta chain) was sequenced for a study of shared clonotypes between healthy human individuals. The method was immunoSEQ multiplex PCR; TCRdb's version includes in-frame clones alone and lacks a portion of them. This sample carries under 1 million clones, 90% to 97% of them seen once, and the ten largest clones take around 0.25%. CDR1 and CDR2 from the germline V gene are MNHNY and SVGAGI (reference sequence). Trimming cost V 2 bases and J 1 base; bases outside gene matches: 3. The CDR3 sequence is 15 residues long. CD45RO-negative CD8 cells positively selected for CCR7 made up the naive population, which excluded terminally differentiated effector memory CD45RA+ cells.

The chain links TRBV6-6 to TRBJ2-7, with 9 bases lining up with TRBD2. This sequence originates from a man in his thirties or forties in good health. Sequencing was done on a sample of naive CD8+ T cells sorted from blood. The CDR3 DNA reads as TGTGCCAGCAGTTACGGAGCGGGAGGATCCTACGAGCAGTACTTC. Translating gives CASSYGAGGSYEQYF.